These T cell receptor beta chains were read from a single sample in a study of blood T cell repertoires in COVID-19. TCRdb keeps only in-frame clones here, not all; method: immunoSEQ multiplex PCR. The table has some 150,000 clones, almost 90% seen once; the top ten hold roughly a tenth. The specimen was peripheral blood. These receptors were taken from a man aged 50 to 60 with active or convalescent COVID-19. Both conserved end residues are part of each CDR3. Each record gives: clone size, D gene, J gene, V gene, CDR3 DNA, CDR3 protein. The D gene is left open where the match is weak. Only part of the rows carry a size: once, few, many, or a class if the clone is expanded.

NA,TRBD2,TRBJ2-1,TRBV9,TGTGCCAGCAGCGTAGGGACTAGCGGGGGGGATAATGAGCAGTTCTTC,CASSVGTSGGDNEQFF
NA,TRBD1,TRBJ1-3,TRBV25-1,TGTGCCACCAATTCTGTGGACAGGGGAGAACCTGGAAACACCATATATTTT,CATNSVDRGEPGNTIYF
NA,TRBD2,TRBJ2-3,TRBV4-1,TGCGCCAGCAGCCAAGATTTATCCCCCCGGACTAGCGGGAGGTACAACACAGATACGCAGTATTTT,CASSQDLSPRTSGRYNTDTQYF
NA,NA,TRBJ1-5,TRBV28,TGTGCCAGCAGTCCCGACAGTGTTTATAGCAATCAGCCCCAGCATTTT,CASSPDSVYSNQPQHF
NA,NA,TRBJ2-7,TRBV6-1,TGTGCCAGCAGTGAGGGCAGTTCCTACGAGCAGTACTTC,CASSEGSSYEQYF
NA,TRBD1,TRBJ1-1,TRBV28,TGTGCCAGCAGCCGGGACAGATACACTGAAGCTTTCTTT,CASSRDRYTEAFF
NA,TRBD2,TRBJ2-3,TRBV10-3,TGTGCCACCGGTCGAAAATCTAGCGGAACAAGCACAGATACGCAGTATTTT,CATGRKSSGTSTDTQYF
NA,TRBD1,TRBJ1-2,TRBV29-1,TGCAGCGTGGCGAGGGGACAGCGCTATGGCTACACCTTC,CSVARGQRYGYTF
few,NA,TRBJ1-3,TRBV5-8,TGTGCCAGCAGCCCCGCTGGGCATGGAAACACCATATATTTT,CASSPAGHGNTIYF
NA,NA,TRBJ1-2,TRBV28,TGTGCCAGCAGTTTATTGTTTCCGGGAAGCTATGGCTACACCTTC,CASSLLFPGSYGYTF
NA,TRBD1,TRBJ1-4,TRBV6-5,TGTGCCAGCAGACGACAGGGTTCCAATGAAAAACTGTTTTTT,CASRRQGSNEKLFF
NA,NA,TRBJ2-1,TRBV24-1,TGTGCCACCAGTGATTCCTTCGGGAGCTCCTACAATGAGCAGTTCTTC,CATSDSFGSSYNEQFF
few,NA,TRBJ2-5,TRBV6-2/TRBV6-3,TGTGCCAGCAGTTTGGTGGACAAGAGGACCCAGTACTTC,CASSLVDKRTQYF
NA,TRBD1,TRBJ1-2,TRBV30,TGTGCCTGGAGCGCCGGGGGACAGTTCTTCATCACCTTC,CAWSAGGQFFITF
NA,TRBD1,TRBJ2-3,TRBV6-5,TGTGCCAGCACCATACAACAGGGGTTAGCAGATACGCAGTATTTT,CASTIQQGLADTQYF
few,NA,TRBJ2-4,TRBV24-1,TGTGCCACCAGTGAGTCGGGGGGCGGAAACATTCAGTACTTC,CATSESGGGNIQYF
NA,NA,TRBJ2-5,TRBV5-1,TGCGCCAGCAGCTTGGCATTGGACAGTCTAAACCAAGAGACCCAGTACTTC,CASSLALDSLNQETQYF
NA,NA,TRBJ2-5,TRBV3-1/TRBV3-2,TGTGCCAGCAGCCGCGGGCTCGGGCAGACCCAGTACTTC,CASSRGLGQTQYF
NA,NA,TRBJ2-1,TRBV10-3,TGTGCCATCAACGGTCGGGAGAGGCAGTTCTTC,CAINGRERQFF
few,TRBD1,TRBJ2-7,TRBV3-1/TRBV3-2,TGTGCCAGCAGCCAAGTGGGGACAGGTCAATCCTACGAGCAGTACTTC,CASSQVGTGQSYEQYF
few,NA,TRBJ1-6,TRBV9,TGTGCCAGCAGCAACGGGGGAACTAATTCACCCCTCCACTTT,CASSNGGTNSPLHF
once,NA,TRBJ2-3,TRBV9,TGTGCCAGCAGCACCAAACGAGGTGCGGGAACCCGCACAGATACGCAGTATTTT,CASSTKRGAGTRTDTQYF
NA,NA,TRBJ2-4,TRBV3-1/TRBV3-2,TGTGCCAGCAGCCAATCCGCGACAGCTCTAGCCAAAAACATTCAGTACTTC,CASSQSATALAKNIQYF
few,NA,TRBJ1-5,TRBV6-6,TGTGCCAGCACCCTGGGGGGGGCGGGCAATCAGCCCCAGCATTTT,CASTLGGAGNQPQHF
once,TRBD1,TRBJ1-6,TRBV7-8,TGTGCCAGCAGCCTCACAGGGGGCTATAGTTCACCCCTCCACTTT,CASSLTGGYSSPLHF